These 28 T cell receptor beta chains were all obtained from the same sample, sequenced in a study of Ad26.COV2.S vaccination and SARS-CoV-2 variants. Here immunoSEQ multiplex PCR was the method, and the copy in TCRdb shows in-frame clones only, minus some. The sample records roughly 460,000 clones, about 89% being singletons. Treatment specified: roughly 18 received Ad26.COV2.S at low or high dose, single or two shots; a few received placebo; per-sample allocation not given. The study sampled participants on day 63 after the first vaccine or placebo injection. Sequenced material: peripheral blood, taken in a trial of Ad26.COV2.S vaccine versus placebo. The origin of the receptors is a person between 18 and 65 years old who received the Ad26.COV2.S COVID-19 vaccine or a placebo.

CDR3 DNA sequence: TGTGCCAGCAGTGCCACAGGCTCTGGAAACACCATATATTTT. Amino acids: CASSATGSGNTIYF. The chain combines TRBV25-1 with TRBJ1-3; D perhaps matches TRBD1 (5 bases). The CDR3 is 14 residues long. The V gene's germline CDR1 is MGHDK and CDR2 SYGVNS. V lost 4 bases and J lost 0, with 7 bases in between.

CDR3 residues: CASSLAGLGKVEQYF. The DNA of the CDR3 is TGTGCCAGCAGCTTAGCGGGGTTGGGCAAGGTGGAGCAGTACTTC. This chain joins TRBV11-2 and TRBJ2-7; possibly TRBD2 for D (5 bases). The germline V gene has CDR1 SGHAT and CDR2 FQNNGV. The CDR3 length is 15 residues. V shed 1 base and J shed 7 bases, with 17 bases lying between them.

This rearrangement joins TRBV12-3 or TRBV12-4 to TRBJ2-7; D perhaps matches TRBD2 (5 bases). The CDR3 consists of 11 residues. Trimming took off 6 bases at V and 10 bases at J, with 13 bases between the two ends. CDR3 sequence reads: CASSQTTTQYF. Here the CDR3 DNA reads TGTGCCAGCAGCCAAACGACTACCCAGTACTTC.

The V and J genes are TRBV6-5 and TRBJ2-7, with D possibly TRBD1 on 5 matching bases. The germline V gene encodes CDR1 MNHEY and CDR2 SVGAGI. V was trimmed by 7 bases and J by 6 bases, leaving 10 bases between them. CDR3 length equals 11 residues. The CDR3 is CASTAGPEQYF. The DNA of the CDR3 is TGTGCCAGCACTGCAGGGCCCGAGCAGTACTTC.

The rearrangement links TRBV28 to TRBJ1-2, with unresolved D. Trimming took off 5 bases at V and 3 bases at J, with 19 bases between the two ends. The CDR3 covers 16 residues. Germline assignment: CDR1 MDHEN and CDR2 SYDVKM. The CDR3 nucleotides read TGTGCCAGCAGTCCCGGTAGTATGGGAGTCTACTATGGCTACACCTTC. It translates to CASSPGSMGVYYGYTF.

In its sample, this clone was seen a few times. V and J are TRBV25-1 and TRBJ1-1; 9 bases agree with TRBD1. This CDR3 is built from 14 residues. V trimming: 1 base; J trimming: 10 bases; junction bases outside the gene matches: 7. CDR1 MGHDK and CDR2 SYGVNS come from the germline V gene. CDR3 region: CASSESGTGLRAFF. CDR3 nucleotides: TGTGCCAGCAGTGAATCCGGGACAGGGCTCAGAGCTTTCTTT.

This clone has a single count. CDR3 coding DNA: TGCGCCAGCAGCCAAGATGGGGGTCTGCGGGAGCCCTACAATGAGCAGTTCTTC. This encodes CASSQDGGLREPYNEQFF. The rearrangement joins TRBV4-1 to TRBJ2-1; 7 bases align to TRBD2. J was trimmed by 2 bases and V by 0 bases; bases with no gene match: 10. In germline, CDR1 is MGHRA, CDR2 YSYEKL. This CDR3 is built from 18 residues.

The CDR3 loop reads CASSVVRGALGHEQFF. The CDR3 DNA reads TGTGCCAGCAGCGTAGTTAGGGGGGCGCTGGGGCATGAGCAGTTCTTC. The chain is built from TRBV9 and TRBJ2-1, with D tentatively TRBD1 or TRBD2 (6 bases each). The CDR3 sequence is 16 residues long. The germline CDR1 and CDR2 sequences are SGDLS and YYNGEE. V lost 0 bases, J lost 8 bases, and 18 bases lay in between.

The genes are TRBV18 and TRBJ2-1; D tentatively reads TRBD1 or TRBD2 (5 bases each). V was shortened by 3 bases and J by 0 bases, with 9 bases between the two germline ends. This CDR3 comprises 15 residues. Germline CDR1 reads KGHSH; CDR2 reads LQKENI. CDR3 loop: CASSPGRPSYNEQFF. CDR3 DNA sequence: TGTGCCAGCTCACCGGGACGGCCCTCCTACAATGAGCAGTTCTTC.

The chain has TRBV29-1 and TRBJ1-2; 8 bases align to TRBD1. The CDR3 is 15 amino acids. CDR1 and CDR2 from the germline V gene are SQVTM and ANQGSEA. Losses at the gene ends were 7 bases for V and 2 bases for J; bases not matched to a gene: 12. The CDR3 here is CSAGPPGGLNYGYTF. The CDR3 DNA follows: TGCAGCGCTGGTCCTCCAGGGGGCCTAAACTATGGCTACACCTTC.

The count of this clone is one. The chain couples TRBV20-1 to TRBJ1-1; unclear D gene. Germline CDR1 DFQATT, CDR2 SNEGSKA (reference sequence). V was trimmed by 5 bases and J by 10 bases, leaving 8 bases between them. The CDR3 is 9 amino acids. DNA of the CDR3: TGCAGTGCTCCCGAGGTAGCTTTCTTT. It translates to CSAPEVAFF.

The DNA for the CDR3 is TGCGCCAGCAGCAAGGACCCAGCAACTAATGAAAAACTGTTTTTT. Translated: CASSKDPATNEKLFF. The chain couples TRBV5-1 to TRBJ1-4; D gene uncertain. Trimming shortened V by 4 bases and J by 0 bases, and 10 bases separated the two germline ends. This CDR3 is 15 amino acids long. Germline V CDR1 and CDR2: SGHRS, YFSETQ. The full variable domain, with the rest looked up from reference TRBV5-1 and TRBJ1-4, is KAGVTQTPRYLIKTRGQQVTLSCSPISGHRSVSWYQQTPGQGLQFLFEYFSETQRNKGNFPGRFSGRQFSNSRSEMNVSTLELGDSALYLCASSKDPATNEKLFFGSGTQLSVL.

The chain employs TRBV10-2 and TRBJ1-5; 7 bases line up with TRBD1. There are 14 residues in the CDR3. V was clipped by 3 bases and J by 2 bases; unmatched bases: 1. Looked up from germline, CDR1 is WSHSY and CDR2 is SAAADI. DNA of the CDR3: TGCGCCAGCAGTGATGGGACAGGCAATCAGCCCCAGCATTTT. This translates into CASSDGTGNQPQHF.

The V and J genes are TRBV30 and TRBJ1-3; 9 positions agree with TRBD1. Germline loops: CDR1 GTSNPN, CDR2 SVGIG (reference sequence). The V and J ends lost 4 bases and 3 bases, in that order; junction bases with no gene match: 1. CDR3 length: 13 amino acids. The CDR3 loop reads CAWKTGGGNTIYF. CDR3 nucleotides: TGTGCCTGGAAGACAGGGGGTGGAAACACCATATATTTT. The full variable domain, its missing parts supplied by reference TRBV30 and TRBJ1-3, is SQTIHQWPATLVQPVGSPLSLECTVEGTSNPNLYWYRQAAGRGLQLLFYSVGIGQISSEVPQNLSASRPQDRQFILSSKKLLLSDSGFYLCAWKTGGGNTIYFGEGSWLTVV.

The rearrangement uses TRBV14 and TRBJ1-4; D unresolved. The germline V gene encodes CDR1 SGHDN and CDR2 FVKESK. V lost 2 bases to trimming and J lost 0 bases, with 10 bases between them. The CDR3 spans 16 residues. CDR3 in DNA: TGTGCCAGCAGCCAATCCCCTGGTGCAACTAATGAAAAACTGTTTTTT. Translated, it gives CASSQSPGATNEKLFF.

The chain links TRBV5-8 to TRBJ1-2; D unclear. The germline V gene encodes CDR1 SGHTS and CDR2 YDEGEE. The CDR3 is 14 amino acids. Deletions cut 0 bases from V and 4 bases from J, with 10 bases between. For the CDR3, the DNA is TGTGCCAGCAGCTTGGGGGCAGCACTCTATGGCTACACCTTC. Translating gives CASSLGAALYGYTF.

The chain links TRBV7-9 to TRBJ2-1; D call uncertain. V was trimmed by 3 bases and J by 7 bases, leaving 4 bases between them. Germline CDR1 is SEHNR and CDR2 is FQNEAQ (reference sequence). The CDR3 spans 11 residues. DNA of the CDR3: TGTGCCAGCAGCTTGGAGAATGAGCAGTTCTTC. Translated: CASSLENEQFF.

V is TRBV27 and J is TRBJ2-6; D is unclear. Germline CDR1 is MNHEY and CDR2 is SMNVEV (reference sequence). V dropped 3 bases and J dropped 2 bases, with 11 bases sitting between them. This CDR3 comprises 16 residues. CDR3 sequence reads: CASSLDRNPGANVLTF. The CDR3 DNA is TGTGCCAGCAGTTTGGACCGGAACCCTGGGGCCAACGTCCTGACTTTC.

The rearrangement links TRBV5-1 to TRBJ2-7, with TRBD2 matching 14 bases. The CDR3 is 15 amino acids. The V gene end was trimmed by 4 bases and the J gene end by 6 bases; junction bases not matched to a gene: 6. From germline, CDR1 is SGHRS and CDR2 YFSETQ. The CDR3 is CASSLGLAGAREQYF. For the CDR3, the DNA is TGCGCCAGCAGCCTGGGACTAGCGGGAGCCCGCGAGCAGTACTTC.

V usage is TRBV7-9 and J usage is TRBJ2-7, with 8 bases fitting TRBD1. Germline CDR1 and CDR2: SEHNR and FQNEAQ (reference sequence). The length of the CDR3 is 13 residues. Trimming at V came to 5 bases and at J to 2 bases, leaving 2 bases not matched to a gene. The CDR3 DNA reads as TGTGCCAGCAGCGGACAGGGAGCCTACGAGCAGTACTTC. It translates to CASSGQGAYEQYF.

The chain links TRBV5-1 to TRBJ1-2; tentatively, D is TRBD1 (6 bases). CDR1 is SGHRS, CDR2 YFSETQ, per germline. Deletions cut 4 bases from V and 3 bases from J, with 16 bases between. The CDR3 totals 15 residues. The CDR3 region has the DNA TGCGCCAGCAGCCTTTCTCCCCGGACAGACTATGGCTACACCTTC. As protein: CASSLSPRTDYGYTF.

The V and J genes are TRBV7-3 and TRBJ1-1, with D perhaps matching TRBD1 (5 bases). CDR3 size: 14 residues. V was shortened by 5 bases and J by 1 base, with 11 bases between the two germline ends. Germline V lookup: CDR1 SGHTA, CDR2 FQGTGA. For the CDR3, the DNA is TGTGCCAGCAGCCCCCTCGGGGGGAACACTGAAGCTTTCTTT. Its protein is CASSPLGGNTEAFF.

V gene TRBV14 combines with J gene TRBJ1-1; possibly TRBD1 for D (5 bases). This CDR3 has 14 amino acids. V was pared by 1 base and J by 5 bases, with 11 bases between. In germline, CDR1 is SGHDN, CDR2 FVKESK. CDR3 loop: CASSQAVGGTEAFF. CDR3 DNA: TGTGCCAGCAGCCAAGCTGTGGGGGGAACTGAAGCTTTCTTT.

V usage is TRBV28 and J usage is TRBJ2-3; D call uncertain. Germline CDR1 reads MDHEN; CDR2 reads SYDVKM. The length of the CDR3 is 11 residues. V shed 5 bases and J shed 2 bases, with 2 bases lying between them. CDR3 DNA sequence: TGTGCCAGCAGTCTCACAGATACGCAGTATTTT. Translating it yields CASSLTDTQYF. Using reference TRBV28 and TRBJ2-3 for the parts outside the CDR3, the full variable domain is DVKVTQSSRYLVKRTGEKVFLECVQDMDHENMFWYRQDPGLGLRLIYFSYDVKMKEKGDIPEGYSVSREKKERFSLILESASTNQTSMYLCASSLTDTQYFGPGTRLTVL.

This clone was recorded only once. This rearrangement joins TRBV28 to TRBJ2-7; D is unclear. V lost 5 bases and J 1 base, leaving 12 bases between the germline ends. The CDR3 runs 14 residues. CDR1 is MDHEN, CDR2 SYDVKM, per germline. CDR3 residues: CASSNDQISYEQYF. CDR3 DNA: TGTGCCAGCAGTAATGACCAGATTTCCTACGAGCAGTACTTC.

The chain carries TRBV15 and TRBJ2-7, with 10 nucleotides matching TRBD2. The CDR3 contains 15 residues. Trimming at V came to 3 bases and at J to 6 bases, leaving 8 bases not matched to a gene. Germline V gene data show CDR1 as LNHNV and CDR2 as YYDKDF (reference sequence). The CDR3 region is CATSSHLAGAGEQYF. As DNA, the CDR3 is TGTGCCACCAGCAGCCACCTAGCGGGAGCCGGCGAGCAGTACTTC. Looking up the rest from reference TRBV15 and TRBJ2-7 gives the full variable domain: DAMVIQNPRYQVTQFGKPVTLSCSQTLNHNVMYWYQQKSSQAPKLLFHYYDKDFNNEADTPDNFQSRRPNTSFCFLDIRSPGLGDTAMYLCATSSHLAGAGEQYFGPGTRLTVT.

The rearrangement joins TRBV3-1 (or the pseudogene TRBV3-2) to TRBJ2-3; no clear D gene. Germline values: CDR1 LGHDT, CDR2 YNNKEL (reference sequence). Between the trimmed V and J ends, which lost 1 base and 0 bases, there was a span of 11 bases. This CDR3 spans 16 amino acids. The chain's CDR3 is CASSQVPPPSTDTQYF. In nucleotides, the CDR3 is TGTGCCAGCAGCCAAGTTCCCCCTCCTAGCACAGATACGCAGTATTTT.

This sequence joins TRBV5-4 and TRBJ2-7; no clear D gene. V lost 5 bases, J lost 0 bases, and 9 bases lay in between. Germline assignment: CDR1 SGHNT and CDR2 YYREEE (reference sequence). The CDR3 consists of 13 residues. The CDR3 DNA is TGTGCCAGCAGTGTGGCCAGCTCCTACGAGCAGTACTTC. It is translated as CASSVASSYEQYF.